This T cell receptor (beta chain) came from a study of blood T cell repertoires in COVID-19 (TCRdb year 2020). General notes on the study: Collaborator samples came from the United States, Italy and Spain and covered acute and convalescent phases of COVID-19. The material from the prospective study consisted of cDNA or gDNA derived from T cells, B-cell-depleted T cells, or PBMCs. The repertoires were made available in a free public database intended to serve as a resource for research on the immune response to SARS-CoV-2. Where available, HLA class I and class II types were taken from metadata supplied by the sample provider and were not determined by assay-based typing. Nearly every sample came with metadata listing a de-identified subject ID, COVID-19 status, age in years and sex. Subjects who had been exposed to COVID-19, were actively infected with it, or had recovered from it provided the deeply sampled blood TCRbeta repertoires that made up the dataset. The samples were drawn from two sources: the first 160 participants of the ongoing ImmuneRACE study, and 1,000 to 1,500 subjects contributed by 6 global collaborators. The research as a whole found: The quantity of clinical and demographic metadata differed by source and by participant and was supplied without curation.

Details on this clone: It has no known antigen specificity. No much larger clone is present one base from it, and per-base qualities are unavailable.

TCRbeta CDR3 regions were amplified from genomic DNA using the immunoSEQ Assay, a bias-controlled multiplex PCR. Per the authors' processing: Nucleated cell counts per sample were estimated from amplification of reference gene primers within the assay. To quantify the absolute abundance of each unique TCRbeta CDR3 rearrangement, sequence reads were collapsed and filtered. For each sample, productive Simpson clonality was calculated as the square root of Simpson's diversity index over productive rearrangements. The immuneACCESS repertoire file appears here via TCRdb, limited to in-frame rearrangements. These files lack a portion of the clones; in checked studies, under half of the deficit traces to unresolved V genes, and the cause of the others is not known. V and J calls and clone size follow that table, whereas D and trimming were derived from the DNA. The sample has around 130,000 clones on record, more than 80% of them singletons. The top ten clones comprise approximately 1.8% of the sample.

The CDR3 holds 16 amino acids from the cysteine to the phenylalanine. The CDR3 DNA has 48 bases and is translated from base 1. Trimmed from V: 0 bases; trimmed from J: 5 bases; junction bases lacking a gene match: 7. Taken from the germline V gene, the CDR1 and CDR2 loops are SGHDT and YYEEEE. In the prospective study, participants were about 18 to 95 years old, resided in 25 or so geographic areas of the United States, and were enrolled through a virtual design. In the prospective study, participants were assigned to cohorts based on the clinical history participants reported in a screening survey and a study questionnaire. Exposed participants had been in contact, within 2 weeks of entering the study, with a person who had a PCR-confirmed or clinician-diagnosed case of COVID-19. Each participant in the prospective study had whole blood, serum and a nasopharyngeal or oropharyngeal swab collected by mobile phlebotomists. Over a roughly 2-month period, participants in the prospective study had the option of providing additional blood draws and questionnaires. Before DNA extraction, prospective study blood samples were shipped either frozen or at room temperature.

This sequence uses TRBV5-6 and TRBJ2-7, and TRBD2 aligns with 11 junction nucleotides. The TCR sequence derives from a woman aged 18-30 years who had been exposed to COVID-19. Sequencing was done on a sample of PBMCs or T cells enriched from blood (not recorded which). The nucleotides are TGTGCCAGCAGCTTGGCCCTAGCGGGAGGTTTCAACGAGCAGTACTTC. This codes for CASSLALAGGFNEQYF.